This T cell receptor beta chain was found in a study of blood T cell repertoires in COVID-19. Study-level background: Nucleic acid was either cDNA or gDNA, and it came from T cells, B-cell-depleted T cells, or PBMCs.

This CDR3 has 18 amino acids. The V gene end was trimmed by 5 bases and the J gene end by 0 bases; junction bases not matched to a gene: 11. Germline CDR1 MNHEY, CDR2 SMNVEV (reference sequence). In the original analysis: Amplification of reference gene primers provided the estimated nucleated cell counts. Profiled with immunoSEQ multiplex PCR; TCRdb holds only in-frame clones, not every one. V and J calls and clone size are copied from that table; D and trimming were computed from the DNA. The top ten hold about 2% of the sample, which has about 280,000 clones, around 90% seen once. The specimen was peripheral blood. The chain uses TRBV27 and TRBJ2-3; 10 nucleotides match TRBD2. The sequence was obtained from a woman in her forties or fifties who had recovered from COVID-19. CDR3 DNA sequence: TGTGCCAGCAGTCGACGACTAGCGGGTGTCGCTAGCACAGATACGCAGTATTTT. It yields the protein CASSRRLAGVASTDTQYF.